This section outlines one T cell receptor (beta chain) sequence together with its context. Its antigen is not identified. This sample was included in a study of shared clonotypes between healthy human individuals. As for the study in general: Sampling drew on donors who were a couple of women and a few men aged 18 to 49.

Whole-study findings and limits: The sole specimen, blood, was sampled, and tissue repertoires likely differ.

It was across several immunoSEQ plates that each subset's genomic DNA was evenly split. Unsorted PBMC DNA was sequenced on ten immunoSEQ deep assay plates. Using immunoSEQ multiplex PCR, the repertoire was profiled, and TCRdb retains in-frame clones only, with some absent. The repertoire holds roughly 510,000 clones, with about three quarters as singletons. This CDR3 spans 12 amino acids. Germline V gene sequence: CDR1 SGHAT, CDR2 FQNNGV. Trimming took 5 bases from V and 1 from J, leaving 5 bases between them. The sample comprised PBMCs. This receptor was obtained from a middle-aged woman in good health. Some clones in this sample may be carry-over from other donors' samples. This chain uses TRBV11-2 with TRBJ2-5; no firm D call. The CDR3 region has the DNA TGTGCCAGCAGCCGCAGCCAAGAGACCCAGTACTTC. Its protein is CASSRSQETQYF.